This TCR beta chain was profiled in a study of identical twins. Notes on the study in general: Partial confounding of zero-insertion analyses by invariant MAIT and iNKT cells was possible. Excess low generation probability was seen in twin-shared out-of-frame alpha sequences.

A note on this clonotype: Its antigen is currently unknown.

This CDR3 spans 15 amino acids. Trimming cost V 0 bases and J 5 bases; bases outside gene matches: 5. Germline assignment: CDR1 SGHVS and CDR2 FNYEAQ. Each cDNA held unique molecular identifiers, and template switching gave it a universal primer site. TCRdb fed the 5' RACE reads into MiXCR, producing one record per CDR3 protein. The sample records around 250,000 distinct CDR3 sequences, approximately 12% being singletons. The same sample was also studied in work on yellow fever vaccine responses in identical twins.

The source of this sequence is a woman between 18 and 29 years old in good health. Source material: memory (CD45RO+) T cells sorted from blood. The chain employs TRBV7-6 and TRBJ2-7; 9 bases align to TRBD2. The CDR3 DNA is TGTGCCAGCAGCTTAGCCGCTAGCGGGATCAACGAGCAGTACTTC. Translation: CASSLAASGINEQYF.